The text below deals with one TCR beta chain. Its antigen is not identified. These data come from a study of long-term antiretroviral therapy in people with HIV. General observations from the study: Clones that expanded before ART (that is, prior to treatment) dominated the repertoire at all time points. HIV repertoires had narrower CDR3 length ranges than controls.

This CDR3 region has 14 residues. The germline V and J ends were trimmed by 3 bases and 4 bases, with 8 bases remaining between them. Per germline, CDR1 SGDLS and CDR2 YYNGEE. Runs used v3.0 of the immunoSEQ assay and were done at survey level. TCRdb keeps only in-frame clones here, not all; method: immunoSEQ multiplex PCR. The sample has about 26,000 clones; roughly nine tenths are singletons. This TCR was recovered from a man in his forties or fifties with HIV. The input for sequencing was unsorted PBMCs, taken approximately 2.6 years after starting antiretroviral therapy. The chain employs TRBV9 and TRBJ1-6, with D possibly being TRBD1 (5 bases). CDR3 protein: CASSARQYNSPLHF. In nucleotides, the CDR3 is TGTGCCAGCAGCGCCCGACAGTATAATTCACCCCTCCACTTT.